This T cell receptor (beta chain) derives from a study of T-cell memory formation after mild COVID-19. Findings and caveats of the study: The finding that pre-infection memory included some responding clones suggested that cross-reactive memory joined.

Amplification by 5'RACE using constant-segment primers produced TCR alpha and TCR beta cDNA libraries that carried sample barcodes and UMIs. TCRdb fed the 5' RACE reads into MiXCR, producing one record per CDR3 protein. The data contain approximately 51,000 distinct CDR3 sequences, roughly 9% of them singletons. Trimming pared 4 bases from V and 4 bases from J, leaving 12 bases between. Germline CDR1 and CDR2: SGHRS and YFSETQ. The CDR3 loop spans 14 amino acids. This clonotype appeared many times. What it binds is not known. Sequencing was done on a sample of PBMCs or a T cell subset sorted from them (not recorded which). The gene calls are TRBV5-1 and TRBJ1-5, with D maybe TRBD1 (6 bases). The TCR comes from an adult woman who had mild COVID-19 (a few samples of this study predate the infection). Cell type and time point are not known. The CDR3 region has the DNA TGCGCCAGCAGCACGGACAGTTTAAATCAGCCCCAGCATTTT. Translating it yields CASSTDSLNQPQHF.